Shown below are 14 T cell receptor beta chains from a single sample sequenced in a study of blood T cell repertoires in COVID-19. Repertoires were generated with immunoSEQ multiplex PCR, while TCRdb's copy carries only in-frame clones and drops some. The sample yields under 350,000 clones, around 86% seen once. Sequenced: PBMCs or T cells enriched from blood (not recorded which). Source of these receptors: a young man who had recovered from COVID-19.

This clone was recorded once. The chain is built from TRBV5-1 and TRBJ1-2; maybe TRBD1 (5 bases). CDR1 and CDR2 (germline): SGHRS, YFSETQ. The CDR3 runs 14 residues. V was trimmed by 0 bases and J by 6 bases, leaving 12 bases between them. CDR3 DNA: TGCGCCAGCAGCTTGGCCTTACAGACAGATGGCTACACCTTC. Amino acid sequence: CASSLALQTDGYTF.

The rearrangement joins TRBV29-1 to TRBJ1-1; tentative D call: TRBD1 (5 bases). The CDR3 is 14 amino acids. V was pared by 3 bases and J by 1 base, with 12 bases between. Germline lookup yields CDR1 SQVTM and CDR2 ANQGSEA. The CDR3: CSVDLGGSNTEAFF. The DNA of the CDR3 is TGCAGCGTTGACCTCGGGGGATCGAACACTGAAGCTTTCTTT. The variable domain in full, completed from reference TRBV29-1 and TRBJ1-1, reads SAVISQKPSRDICQRGTSLTIQCQVDSQVTMMFWYRQQPGQSLTLIATANQGSEATYESGFVIDKFPISRPNLTFSTLTVSNMSPEDSSIYLCSVDLGGSNTEAFFGQGTRLTVV.

The J gene is TRBJ2-7, the V gene TRBV5-1, with D possibly matching TRBD1 (7 bases). There are 19 residues in the CDR3. V was clipped by 8 bases and J by 3 bases, with 33 bases between them. The germline gives CDR1 SGHRS, CDR2 YFSETQ. This CDR3 reads CARTKTGTRLTRSGYEQYF. Here the CDR3 DNA reads TGCGCCAGGACTAAGACAGGGACACGACTGACTAGGTCGGGCTACGAGCAGTACTTC.

This clone was seen once. The gene calls are TRBV5-1 and TRBJ2-3, with a tentative D call TRBD1 (5 bases). Germline CDR1 and CDR2: SGHRS and YFSETQ. V was clipped by 0 bases and J by 2 bases, with 13 bases between them. The CDR3 has 16 residues. DNA of the CDR3: TGCGCCAGCAGCTTGGGGGGTCGACAGATCACAGATACGCAGTATTTT. As protein: CASSLGGRQITDTQYF.

This sequence joins TRBV3-1 (or the pseudogene TRBV3-2) and TRBJ1-4; the match to TRBD1 covers 8 bases. The CDR3 spans 15 residues. The germline gives CDR1 LGHDT, CDR2 YNNKEL (reference sequence). The J segment lost 6 bases and the V segment lost 4 bases, leaving 7 bases of the junction unmatched. CDR3 sequence (DNA): TGTGCCAGCAGCCCACCGGGACAGGTGTATGAAAAACTGTTTTTT. This codes for CASSPPGQVYEKLFF.

The V and J genes are TRBV5-1 and TRBJ2-1; D is perhaps TRBD1 (6 bases). This CDR3 has 14 residues. CDR1 SGHRS and CDR2 YFSETQ come from the germline V gene. Trimming removed 0 bases at V and 9 bases at J, with 13 bases between. CDR3 protein: CASSLGSGTREQFF. CDR3 sequence (DNA): TGCGCCAGCAGCTTGGGCTCAGGGACACGTGAGCAGTTCTTC.

The gene calls are TRBV29-1 and TRBJ2-5; 10 positions match TRBD2. This CDR3 has 13 residues. Germline CDR1 SQVTM, CDR2 ANQGSEA. Unmatched junction bases numbered 6, after V lost 6 bases and J lost 5 bases. CDR3 nucleotides: TGCAGCGTACAAGCGGGGGGGCGGGAGACCCAGTACTTC. Its protein product is CSVQAGGRETQYF.

This chain uses TRBV11-3 with TRBJ2-7, with 10 bases matching TRBD1. The ends lost 5 bases at V and 2 bases at J; junction bases unmatched: 3. The CDR3 is 14 amino acids. CDR1 is SGHNT and CDR2 is YENEEA in the germline V gene. CDR3 residues: CASSPGTGAYEQYF. The CDR3 DNA is TGTGCCAGCAGCCCCGGGACAGGGGCCTACGAGCAGTACTTC.

The gene calls are TRBV27 and TRBJ2-1; D gene unclear. CDR1 is MNHEY and CDR2 is SMNVEV in the germline V gene (reference sequence). This CDR3 contains 17 residues. Trimming cost V 0 bases and J 6 bases, with 18 bases left between them. CDR3 coding DNA: TGTGCCAGCAGTTTATCGGTAGCTGGAGTAAACCTCAATGAGCAGTTCTTC. Its translation is CASSLSVAGVNLNEQFF.

In this sample, this clone turned up a few times. The chain couples TRBV4-2 to TRBJ2-3, with 8 bases fitting TRBD1. The germline gives CDR1 LGHNA, CDR2 YNFKEQ. The ends lost 4 bases at V and 9 bases at J; junction bases unmatched: 6. The CDR3 has 13 residues. This CDR3 reads CASSLQTGATQYF. The CDR3 DNA follows: TGTGCCAGCAGCCTCCAGACAGGGGCCACGCAGTATTTT.

The V gene is TRBV28, the J gene TRBJ2-7, with 9 bases aligning to TRBD1. Germline values: CDR1 MDHEN, CDR2 SYDVKM. The V and J ends lost 5 bases and 6 bases, in that order; junction bases with no gene match: 11. The CDR3 spans 15 residues. The CDR3 nucleotides are TGTGCCAGCAGTAGCAACCGGGACAGGGTGACCGAGCAGTACTTC. As protein: CASSSNRDRVTEQYF. The whole variable domain, remainder taken from reference TRBV28 and TRBJ2-7, is DVKVTQSSRYLVKRTGEKVFLECVQDMDHENMFWYRQDPGLGLRLIYFSYDVKMKEKGDIPEGYSVSREKKERFSLILESASTNQTSMYLCASSSNRDRVTEQYFGPGTRLTVT.

CDR3 DNA: TGTGCCAGCTCACCTGGACTAGCGGGAGCTAATGAGCAGTTCTTC. It encodes CASSPGLAGANEQFF. This sequence joins TRBV18 and TRBJ2-1; 13 positions agree with TRBD2. Trimming cost V 3 bases and J 7 bases; bases outside gene matches: 3. Germline V gene data show CDR1 as KGHSH and CDR2 as LQKENI. This CDR3 comprises 15 residues.

The genes are TRBV10-3 and TRBJ1-1; TRBD1 might be the D (5 bases). Germline V gives CDR1 ENHRY, CDR2 SYGVKD. The CDR3 is 13 residues long. The germline V and J ends were trimmed by 2 bases and 6 bases, with 10 bases remaining between them. CDR3 DNA sequence: TGTGCCATCAGTGAGGGGACTACTGCTGAAGCTTTCTTT. Its protein is CAISEGTTAEAFF.

The rearrangement links TRBV6-6 to TRBJ1-6; D is undetermined. In germline, CDR1 is MNHNY, CDR2 SVGAGI (reference sequence). Deletions cut 6 bases from V and 10 bases from J, with 10 bases between. The CDR3 sequence is 12 residues long. The DNA of the CDR3 is TGTGCCAGCAGACCCGACAACTCACCCCTCCACTTT. It translates to CASRPDNSPLHF.